The T cell receptor (beta chain) described here comes from a study of cytomegalovirus exposure and HLA in healthy donors. J gave up 8 bases and V 2 bases, and 12 bases lay outside the gene matches. The CDR3 is 17 residues long. In germline, CDR1 is KGHSH, CDR2 LQKENI. Some clones are missing from TCRdb's copy, which holds only in-frame ones; the method was immunoSEQ multiplex PCR. The data show 330,000 or so clones, 86% seen once. J is TRBJ1-4 and V is TRBV18, with TRBD1 matching 9 bases. This sequence was found in a woman under 30 in good health and CMV-seronegative. The specimen sequenced was PBMCs. CDR3 residues: CASSPTFAGTGNEKLFF. The CDR3 nucleotides are TGTGCCAGCTCACCAACTTTCGCCGGGACAGGGAACGAAAAACTGTTTTTT.